This T cell receptor beta chain stems from a study of blood T cell repertoires in COVID-19. Study context: Specimens from acute and convalescent COVID-19 originated in the United States, Italy and Spain. Sources were T cells, B-cell-depleted T cells, or PBMCs; the material itself was cDNA or gDNA.

Per the germline V gene, CDR1 is MDHEN and CDR2 is SYDVKM. The V and J ends lost 6 bases and 0 bases respectively, with 8 bases between them. The CDR3 consists of 13 residues. Methods used by the authors: Nucleated cell counts were estimated from reference gene primer amplification. Profiled with immunoSEQ multiplex PCR; TCRdb holds only in-frame clones, not every one. That table gives V, J and clone size, and the DNA gave D and trimming. The data contain 150,000 to 200,000 clones, more than 80% of them singletons. Sequencing was done on a sample of peripheral blood. This chain links TRBV28 with TRBJ1-1; D remains ambiguous. The clonotype originates from a human donor in a cohort sampled during active COVID-19. The CDR3 protein is CASRRVLNTEAFF. In DNA form, the CDR3 reads TGTGCCAGCAGGAGAGTGCTGAACACTGAAGCTTTCTTT.